This T cell receptor (beta chain) was found in a study of blood T cell repertoires in COVID-19. Study in general: Sites across the United States, Italy and Spain contributed samples from acute and convalescent COVID-19.

CDR3 length: 15 residues. Germline CDR1 and CDR2: SGHNT and YYREEE (reference sequence). V was shortened by 5 bases and J by 1 base, with 15 bases between the two germline ends. Authors' processing steps: Nucleated cell number was recorded as an estimate derived from reference gene primer amplification. TCRdb's table, derived via immunoSEQ multiplex PCR, lists solely in-frame clones and lacks some. The V and J calls and clone size are taken from that table; D and trimming were inferred from the DNA. The repertoire holds around 200,000 clones, with 87% as singletons. The rearrangement joins TRBV5-4 to TRBJ2-5; D is undetermined. The specimen was peripheral blood. This receptor was obtained from a man younger than 30 with active or convalescent COVID-19. The CDR3 region is CASSWIAEAQETQYF. The CDR3 region has the DNA TGTGCCAGCAGTTGGATAGCAGAGGCCCAAGAGACCCAGTACTTC. The full variable domain, its missing parts supplied by reference TRBV5-4 and TRBJ2-5, is ETGVTQSPTHLIKTRGQQVTLRCSSQSGHNTVSWYQQALGQGPQFIFQYYREEENGRGNFPPRFSGLQFPNYSSELNVNALELDDSALYLCASSWIAEAQETQYFGPGTRLLVL.